This TCR beta chain was sequenced in a study of T cell responses to AZD1222 COVID-19 vaccine. Findings and caveats of the study: Reports indicate that nearly half of spike-specific TCRs are directed at unmutated variant regions. Donors were largely white British and mainly female; clonal diversity was possibly underestimated.

The protocol was immunoSEQ multiplex PCR, while the TCRdb copy is restricted to in-frame clones and leaves out a portion. The sample consists of about 110,000 clones, approximately 89% of them appearing once. Regarding this clone: No antigen is known for it.

The CDR3 is made up of 16 amino acids. The germline V gene encodes CDR1 MNHEY and CDR2 SMNVEV (reference sequence). V was cut by 5 bases and J by 1 base, with 17 bases left in between. This clonotype was obtained from an adult in good health. The chain joins TRBV27 to TRBJ2-5, with D perhaps TRBD2 (6 bases). The sequencing here drew on peripheral blood, taken on day 0 of MenACWY control vaccination. The CDR3 DNA reads as TGTGCCAGCAGTACCCGAGGAGCGGGTTTCCAAGAGACCCAGTACTTC. It is translated as CASSTRGAGFQETQYF.